A single sample gave rise to the 25 T cell receptor beta chains below, sequenced in a study of blood T cells in healthy people across ages. The use of a sample-barcoded 5' primer and a J-beta primer mix characterized a second PCR of about 7 to 12 cycles. In TCRdb, the 5' RACE reads were re-called with MiXCR into one record per CDR3 protein. Among roughly 680,000 distinct CDR3 sequences listed, roughly 21% were seen once. The specimen sequenced was blood. These receptors were taken from a man between 70 and 80 years old in good health.

The table lists this clonotype with a few counts. The chain joins TRBV6-1 to TRBJ1-2; D possibly corresponds to TRBD1 (5 bases). Germline assignment: CDR1 MNHNS and CDR2 SASEGT. V lost 6 bases and J 2 bases, leaving 10 bases between the germline ends. This CDR3 has 13 amino acids. DNA for the CDR3: TGTGCCAGCAGGGTTGGACAAAACTATGGCTACACCTTC. It yields the protein CASRVGQNYGYTF.

This clonotype was seen more than once but under ten times. The J gene is TRBJ2-5, the V gene TRBV7-2, with D possibly called TRBD1 or TRBD2 (5 bases each). The end of the DNA fits TRBJ2-7 better, so the J call may be wrong. Per the germline V gene, CDR1 is SGHTA and CDR2 is FQGNSA. This CDR3 spans 14 amino acids. CDR3 DNA: TGTGCCAGCAGCTCTAGAACTGGGGGTTCCGAGCAGTACTTC. Protein: CASSSRTGGSEQYF.

The chain uses TRBV20-1 and TRBJ2-5, with 11 bases matching TRBD2. With the DNA end fitting TRBJ2-7 better, the J assignment may be wrong. The CDR3 spans 16 residues. CDR1 is DFQATT and CDR2 is SNEGSKA in the germline V gene (reference sequence). The CDR3 DNA reads TGCAGTGCTAGAGACCCGAGTAGCGGGAGGGCCGACGAGCAGTACTTC. Amino acid sequence: CSARDPSSGRADEQYF.

This clonotype was seen a few times. The chain combines TRBV20-1 with TRBJ2-5; the match to TRBD2 covers 9 bases. The CDR3 has 13 residues. J gave up 3 bases and V 6 bases, and 5 bases lay outside the gene matches. Germline V CDR1 and CDR2: DFQATT, SNEGSKA (reference sequence). CDR3 nucleotides: TGCAGTGCCACTGGGACTAGCAAAGAGACCCAGTACTTC. Its protein product is CSATGTSKETQYF.

V and J are TRBV7-6 and TRBJ2-1, with TRBD1 identical over 9 bases. This CDR3 comprises 17 residues. In germline, CDR1 is SGHVS, CDR2 FNYEAQ. Trimming removed 2 bases from V and 2 bases from J; junction bases left unmatched: 7. In DNA, the CDR3 is TGTGCCAGCAGCTTAAAATGGGACAGGGAAACCTACAATGAGCAGTTCTTC. Amino acids: CASSLKWDRETYNEQFF.

This clonotype has more than one count but fewer than ten. The J gene is TRBJ1-4, the V gene TRBV18; tentative D call: TRBD1 (6 bases). The CDR3 is 17 amino acids. From germline, CDR1 is KGHSH and CDR2 LQKENI. Trimming took 2 bases from V and 5 from J, leaving 18 bases between them. CDR3 amino acids: CASSPSQDRSRNEKLFF. As DNA, the CDR3 is TGTGCCAGCTCACCATCTCAAGACAGGAGCCGGAATGAAAAACTGTTTTTT.

Ten or more counts support this clonotype. This chain connects TRBV9 to TRBJ2-5; no reliable D call. This CDR3 comprises 15 residues. The V gene lost 0 bases and the J gene lost 0 bases, with 9 bases spanning the gap. Germline CDR1 and CDR2: SGDLS and YYNGEE. Here the CDR3 DNA reads TGTGCCAGCAGCGTAGCATCGGCTAACCAAGAGACCCAGTACTTC. It codes for CASSVASANQETQYF.

The genes are TRBV13 and TRBJ1-2, with 7 bases lining up with TRBD1. CDR1 and CDR2 (germline): PRHDT, FYEKMQ (reference sequence). This CDR3 comprises 15 residues. Unmatched junction bases numbered 10, after V lost 0 bases and J lost 9 bases. CDR3 sequence: CASSLGQDRRPRYTF. CDR3 in DNA: TGTGCCAGCAGCTTAGGCCAGGACAGGCGGCCCCGCTACACCTTC.

The chain employs TRBV6-5 and TRBJ2-7, with D possibly being TRBD2 (6 bases). In germline, CDR1 is MNHEY, CDR2 SVGAGI. Trimming pared 6 bases from V and 0 bases from J, leaving 9 bases between. The CDR3 covers 13 residues. The CDR3 reads CASRVAASYEQYF. The CDR3 DNA sequence: TGTGCCAGCAGGGTAGCGGCCTCCTACGAGCAGTACTTC.

This rearrangement joins TRBV6-5 to TRBJ2-3; tentatively, D is TRBD1 (5 bases). Deletions cut 4 bases from V and 2 bases from J, with 16 bases between. The CDR3 has 16 residues. The germline V gene has CDR1 MNHEY and CDR2 SVGAGI. For the CDR3, the DNA is TGTGCCAGCAGTTTCAGGACACATTTTATCACAGATACGCAGTATTTT. As protein: CASSFRTHFITDTQYF.

Note on this clonotype: The junction departs from the called germline gene at one end, perhaps through a read error. The chain is built from TRBV5-8 and TRBJ2-3; 14 nucleotides align to TRBD2. CDR3 length: 16 amino acids. Germline CDR1 SGHTS, CDR2 YDEGEE. The CDR3 sequence is CASSTGTSGRPDTQYF. CDR3 nucleotides: TGCGCCAGCAGCACTGGGACTAGCGGGAGACCAGATACGCAGTATTTT.

The rearrangement links TRBV2 to TRBJ1-5, with D perhaps TRBD1 (6 bases). The V gene lost 4 bases and the J gene lost 3 bases, with 10 bases spanning the gap. The CDR3 contains 14 residues. Germline CDR1 is SNHLY and CDR2 is FYNNEI. The chain's CDR3 is CASSGTVINQPQHF. DNA of the CDR3: TGTGCCAGCAGTGGGACAGTGATCAATCAGCCCCAGCATTTT.

The chain uses TRBV10-3 and TRBJ2-3; D unresolved. The CDR3 contains 12 residues. The germline V gene encodes CDR1 ENHRY and CDR2 SYGVKD. Trimming stripped 5 bases from V and 3 bases from J, with 6 bases between. CDR3 DNA: TGTGCCATCAGTCGCGATACAGATACGCAGTATTTT. Its translation is CAISRDTDTQYF.

This clonotype was picked up one time. The chain recombines TRBV6-5 with TRBJ2-3; D gene ambiguous. The germline gives CDR1 MNHEY, CDR2 SVGAGI. The CDR3 is made up of 14 amino acids. Trimming shortened V by 2 bases and J by 2 bases, and 8 bases separated the two germline ends. The CDR3 bases are TGTGCCAGCAGTTACAGGACGGTCACAGATACGCAGTATTTT. This encodes CASSYRTVTDTQYF.

The V gene is TRBV6-4, the J gene TRBJ1-1; TRBD1 matches 12 bases. Unmatched junction bases numbered 6, after V lost 6 bases and J lost 7 bases. Germline V gene sequence: CDR1 MRHNA, CDR2 SNTAGT. The CDR3 is made up of 14 amino acids. The CDR3 is CASRGQGALGEAFF. CDR3 bases: TGTGCCAGCAGGGGACAGGGGGCGCTTGGTGAAGCTTTCTTT.

The chain couples TRBV20-1 to TRBJ2-7; 10 nucleotides align to TRBD1. The CDR3 loop spans 16 amino acids. Losses at the gene ends were 1 base for V and 1 base for J; bases not matched to a gene: 7. Germline-derived CDR1 and CDR2 are DFQATT and SNEGSKA (reference sequence). The CDR3 here is CSARGTGTGASYEQYF. The CDR3 DNA reads as TGCAGTGCTAGAGGAACCGGGACAGGGGCATCCTACGAGCAGTACTTC.

The rearrangement links TRBV12-3 or TRBV12-4 to TRBJ2-3; D call uncertain. The CDR3 has 17 residues. V was pared by 0 bases and J by 2 bases, with 15 bases between. CDR3 loop: CASSLALGSRATDTQYF. In DNA, the CDR3 is TGTGCCAGCAGTTTAGCGCTGGGTAGTCGGGCCACAGATACGCAGTATTTT.

This chain links TRBV20-1 with TRBJ2-5; 7 nucleotides agree with TRBD2. The DNA end favors TRBJ2-7, so the J call may be wrong. Per the germline V gene, CDR1 is DFQATT and CDR2 is SNEGSKA (reference sequence). The CDR3 length is 13 residues. This CDR3 reads CSARDRLAGEQYF. The CDR3, as DNA: TGCAGTGCTAGAGATAGACTAGCAGGCGAGCAGTACTTC.

V gene TRBV6-1 combines with J gene TRBJ1-6, with TRBD1 matching over 8 bases. This CDR3 is built from 16 residues. J lost 7 bases, V lost 1 base, and 6 bases had no gene match. The V gene's germline CDR1 is MNHNS and CDR2 SASEGT. Written as DNA, the CDR3 is TGTGCCAGCAGTGAAGGTACAGGGGGTTGGAATTCACCCCTCCACTTT. Translation gives CASSEGTGGWNSPLHF.

This clonotype was counted only a few times. V gene TRBV12-3 or TRBV12-4 combines with J gene TRBJ2-1, with a possible D match to TRBD2 (6 bases). V lost 6 bases and J 5 bases, leaving 17 bases between the germline ends. The CDR3 extends over 15 amino acids. The CDR3 spells CASSQGGTINNEQFF. The CDR3 DNA reads as TGTGCCAGCAGCCAGGGCGGGACCATCAACAATGAGCAGTTCTTC.

Turning to this clonotype: Just one base apart from a much larger clone, this may be a read error. CDR3 loop: CASSLSGRDDTLYF. CDR3 DNA: TGTGCCAGCAGCCTATCAGGACGGGATGATACGCTGTATTTT. V and J are TRBV7-6 and TRBJ2-3; D is possibly TRBD2 (5 bases). This CDR3 region has 14 residues. Germline CDR1 SGHVS, CDR2 FNYEAQ.

The CDR3: CASSVSGANNEQFF. The CDR3 bases are TGTGCCAGCAGCGTGAGTGGGGCGAACAATGAGCAGTTCTTC. The chain links TRBV9 to TRBJ2-1; possibly TRBD1 for D (5 bases). The CDR3 loop spans 14 amino acids. CDR1 is SGDLS, CDR2 YYNGEE, per germline. The V gene lost 2 bases and the J gene lost 5 bases, with 11 bases spanning the gap. The whole variable domain, remainder taken from reference TRBV9 and TRBJ2-1, is DSGVTQTPKHLITATGQRVTLRCSPRSGDLSVYWYQQSLDQGLQFLIQYYNGEERAKGNILERFSAQQFPDLHSELNLSSLELGDSALYFCASSVSGANNEQFFGPGTRLTVL.

The CDR3 nucleotides read TGTGCCAGCAGTACAGCCGGGACACCTATGTTTCAGTACTTC. The encoded protein is CASSTAGTPMFQYF. This chain links TRBV6-2 or TRBV6-3 with TRBJ2-7; D might be TRBD1 (6 bases). Trimming shortened V by 5 bases and J by 10 bases, and 21 bases separated the two germline ends. The germline V gene has CDR1 MNHEY and CDR2 SVGEGT. The CDR3 sequence is 14 residues long.

V usage is TRBV7-3 and J usage is TRBJ2-5; the D gene is possibly TRBD2 (5 bases). The closer fit of TRBJ2-1 to the DNA end suggests the J call may be wrong. Germline V gene data show CDR1 as SGHTA and CDR2 as FQGTGA. The CDR3 runs 13 residues. The CDR3 DNA is TGTGCCAGCAGCTTACGAGGGTTCGATGAGCAGTTCTTC. Translation: CASSLRGFDEQFF.

This clonotype was counted a few times. The gene calls are TRBV6-2 or TRBV6-3 and TRBJ2-7; D is perhaps TRBD1 (5 bases). Germline V CDR1 and CDR2: MNHEY, SVGEGT. This CDR3 is 18 amino acids long. The V gene lost 1 base and the J gene lost 2 bases, with 21 bases spanning the gap. The CDR3 DNA reads as TGTGCCAGCAGTTACTACGGCACTGTGCTGGTCAGGGCCTACGAGCAGTACTTC. It is translated as CASSYYGTVLVRAYEQYF.